The 24 T cell receptor beta chains presented below share a single source sample, sequenced in a study of cytomegalovirus exposure and HLA in healthy donors. The data were produced by immunoSEQ multiplex PCR, yet TCRdb's version contains in-frame clones alone and is incomplete. This sample yields 250,000 to 350,000 clones, of which roughly 90% are seen a single time; around 0.84% belongs to the top ten. Input material: PBMCs. These receptors came from a woman aged 18 to 35 in good health and CMV-seronegative.

The genes are TRBV28 and TRBJ1-1; 7 nucleotides line up with TRBD1. Germline V lookup: CDR1 MDHEN, CDR2 SYDVKM. J gave up 4 bases and V 5 bases, and 13 bases lay outside the gene matches. The CDR3 is 16 amino acids. This chain's CDR3 is CASSPEGGPFGTEAFF. The CDR3 nucleotides are TGTGCCAGCAGTCCTGAAGGGGGCCCTTTCGGCACTGAAGCTTTCTTT.

The V and J genes are TRBV18 and TRBJ1-2; D is undetermined. The ends were cut back, 2 bases at V and 3 bases at J, with 10 bases in the middle. The CDR3 consists of 14 residues. CDR1 and CDR2 (germline): KGHSH, LQKENI. CDR3: CASSPGQAYYGYTF. The CDR3 DNA is TGTGCCAGCTCACCAGGGCAGGCTTACTATGGCTACACCTTC.

J is TRBJ2-1 and V is TRBV4-2, with TRBD1 matching 7 bases. This CDR3 is 15 amino acids long. Germline lookup yields CDR1 LGHNA and CDR2 YNFKEQ. The trim removed 2 bases at V and 5 bases at J, leaving 6 bases unmatched. The CDR3 DNA sequence: TGTGCCAGCAGCCAACTAACGGGACAGAACAATGAGCAGTTCTTC. This encodes CASSQLTGQNNEQFF.

The chain joins TRBV4-3 to TRBJ1-2; TRBD1 matches at 7 bases. The trim removed 3 bases at V and 0 bases at J, leaving 4 bases unmatched. Germline V CDR1 and CDR2: LGHNA, YSLEER. The CDR3 has 15 amino acids. This chain's CDR3 is CASSQGTDPNYGYTF. DNA for the CDR3: TGCGCCAGCAGCCAGGGGACAGATCCTAACTATGGCTACACCTTC.

This clone was counted between two and nine times. V gene TRBV7-6 combines with J gene TRBJ2-5, with 9 bases aligning to TRBD1. The germline V gene encodes CDR1 SGHVS and CDR2 FNYEAQ. The CDR3 has 16 amino acids. V lost 5 bases to trimming and J lost 5 bases; unmatched junction nucleotides: 12. The CDR3 nucleotides read TGTGCCAGCAGCACGGGGACAGGGTCCCGTTATGAGACCCAGTACTTC. As protein: CASSTGTGSRYETQYF.

V usage is TRBV4-3 and J usage is TRBJ2-7, with a possible D match to TRBD2 (5 bases). With 0 bases removed from V and 0 bases from J, the gap between germline ends came to 9 bases. Per the germline V gene, CDR1 is LGHNA and CDR2 is YSLEER. CDR3 length: 15 residues. CDR3 region: CASSQDASPSYEQYF. DNA of the CDR3: TGCGCCAGCAGCCAAGATGCTAGCCCCTCCTACGAGCAGTACTTC.

The V gene is TRBV6-1, the J gene TRBJ1-2; TRBD1 matches at 7 bases. The junction had 9 bases not matched to a gene; V was cut back by 6 bases and J by 2 bases. Germline V CDR1 and CDR2: MNHNS, SASEGT. CDR3 length equals 15 residues. CDR3 in DNA: TGTGCCAGCAGGTGGGCGGAACAGGGGAACTATGGCTACACCTTC. Its translation is CASRWAEQGNYGYTF.

The chain recombines TRBV7-9 with TRBJ2-6; D is unresolved. The CDR3 runs 15 residues. Germline CDR1 is SEHNR and CDR2 is FQNEAQ (reference sequence). V lost 3 bases and J lost 0, with 6 bases in between. For the CDR3, the DNA is TGTGCCAGCAGCTTCCATTTCTCTGGGGCCAACGTCCTGACTTTC. Protein sequence: CASSFHFSGANVLTF.

This chain joins TRBV4-2 and TRBJ2-1; 11 bases fit TRBD2. The junction had 20 bases not matched to a gene; V was cut back by 0 bases and J by 7 bases. Germline loops: CDR1 LGHNA, CDR2 YNFKEQ. CDR3 length equals 21 residues. DNA of the CDR3: TGTGCCAGCAGCCAAGATGTGCCGCTAGCGGGAGGAGGTAGACTAGGGAATGAGCAGTTCTTC. This translates into CASSQDVPLAGGGRLGNEQFF.

This clone has a single count. The chain couples TRBV7-9 to TRBJ2-4; D unresolved. Trimming removed 5 bases at V and 1 base at J, with 15 bases between. Germline CDR1 and CDR2: SEHNR and FQNEAQ (reference sequence). The CDR3 contains 16 residues. CDR3 DNA sequence: TGTGCCAGCAGCCCCCACCCCCGGGTGGCCAAAAACATTCAGTACTTC. Protein sequence: CASSPHPRVAKNIQYF.

The rearrangement uses TRBV18 and TRBJ1-4, with a tentative D call TRBD1 (5 bases). Trimming cost V 3 bases and J 8 bases, with 16 bases left between them. CDR1 is KGHSH and CDR2 is LQKENI in the germline V gene. The CDR3 runs 15 residues. The DNA for the CDR3 is TGTGCCAGCTCACCCGGGGGGACCGGGCAGGAAAAACTGTTTTTT. Protein sequence: CASSPGGTGQEKLFF.

The rearrangement uses TRBV4-3 and TRBJ1-1, with D possibly being TRBD1 (5 bases). Deletions cut 0 bases from V and 5 bases from J, with 13 bases between. Per germline, CDR1 LGHNA and CDR2 YSLEER. There are 15 residues in the CDR3. The CDR3 DNA follows: TGCGCCAGCAGCCAAGATTTGGGGGGGAGGACTGAAGCTTTCTTT. It is translated as CASSQDLGGRTEAFF.

J is TRBJ2-5 and V is TRBV7-9; D unclear. The length of the CDR3 is 12 residues. The germline V gene encodes CDR1 SEHNR and CDR2 FQNEAQ (reference sequence). Trimming pared 2 bases from V and 4 bases from J, leaving 5 bases between. As DNA, the CDR3 is TGTGCCAGCAGCTTAACTACAGAGACCCAGTACTTC. It yields the protein CASSLTTETQYF.

This clone was detected once. This chain joins TRBV12-2 and TRBJ1-5; TRBD1 reflects the table's D call only, with no check against the DNA. TRBV12-2 is termed a pseudogene. The CDR3 is 13 residues long. The CDR3 region has the DNA TGTGCGACGATGGGGGCGGGCAATCAGCCCCAGCATTTT. Its protein is CATMGAGNQPQHF.

The chain couples TRBV11-1 to TRBJ2-5; 7 positions match TRBD2. The CDR3 runs to 13 residues. Germline values: CDR1 SGHAT, CDR2 FQDESV (reference sequence). J was trimmed by 4 bases and V by 1 base; bases with no gene match: 0. The CDR3 is CASSLGGRETQYF. In nucleotides, the CDR3 is TGTGCCAGCAGCTTAGGCGGGAGAGAGACCCAGTACTTC. Based on the CDR3 plus reference TRBV11-1 and TRBJ2-5, the full variable domain is EAEVAQSPRYKITEKSQAVAFWCDPISGHATLYWYRQILGQGPELLVQFQDESVVDDSQLPKDRFSAERLKGVDSTLKIQPAELGDSAMYLCASSLGGRETQYFGPGTRLLVL.

The V gene is TRBV4-3, the J gene TRBJ2-1; TRBD2 aligns across 12 bases. The CDR3 covers 18 residues. V lost 6 bases and J lost 4; bases outside the gene matches: 13. Germline V gene sequence: CDR1 LGHNA, CDR2 YSLEER. The CDR3 spells CASSPRPLAGGQYNEQFF. In nucleotides, the CDR3 is TGCGCCAGCAGTCCCCGCCCCCTAGCGGGAGGGCAATACAATGAGCAGTTCTTC.

This sequence joins TRBV18 and TRBJ1-5, with D possibly TRBD1 on 6 matching bases. The V end was cut by 4 bases, the J end by 0 bases, with 10 bases between. The CDR3 is made up of 15 amino acids. In germline, CDR1 is KGHSH, CDR2 LQKENI. The CDR3 sequence: CASSQQGYSNQPQHF. The CDR3 nucleotides are TGTGCCAGCTCACAACAGGGTTATAGCAATCAGCCCCAGCATTTT. Combining the CDR3 with reference TRBV18 and TRBJ1-5 gives the whole variable domain NAGVMQNPRHLVRRRGQEARLRCSPMKGHSHVYWYRQLPEEGLKFMVYLQKENIIDESGMPKERFSAEFPKEGPSILRIQQVVRGDSAAYFCASSQQGYSNQPQHFGDGTRLSIL.

The chain links TRBV6-1 to TRBJ1-5; D not certain. The CDR3 runs 18 residues. The germline CDR1 and CDR2 sequences are MNHNS and SASEGT. V was cut by 2 bases and J by 0 bases, with 17 bases left in between. In nucleotides, the CDR3 is TGTGCCAGCAGTGAAATGAGGTCCCGGAGATATAGCAATCAGCCCCAGCATTTT. As protein: CASSEMRSRRYSNQPQHF.

In the case of this clone: This same CDR3 is encoded by further DNA sequences in the sample. The chain links TRBV2 to TRBJ1-1; 11 positions agree with TRBD1. J was trimmed by 4 bases and V by 4 bases; bases with no gene match: 2. The CDR3 covers 14 residues. Per the germline V gene, CDR1 is SNHLY and CDR2 is FYNNEI. The CDR3, as DNA: TGTGCCAGCAGTGTGGGACAGGGGGGCACTGAAGCTTTCTTT. Its translation: CASSVGQGGTEAFF. The whole variable domain, filled in from reference TRBV2 and TRBJ1-1, reads EPEVTQTPSHQVTQMGQEVILRCVPISNHLYFYWYRQILGQKVEFLVSFYNNEISEKSEIFDDQFSVERPDGSNFTLKIRSTKLEDSAMYFCASSVGQGGTEAFFGQGTRLTVV.

The chain recombines TRBV7-9 with TRBJ2-1; TRBD1 agrees at 10 bases. The CDR3 sequence is 17 residues long. Germline CDR1 and CDR2: SEHNR and FQNEAQ (reference sequence). Trimming took 5 bases from V and 6 from J; bases not matched to a gene: 13. This chain's CDR3 is CASSRHPGTGAGNEQFF. DNA for the CDR3: TGTGCCAGCAGCCGACATCCCGGGACAGGGGCGGGCAATGAGCAGTTCTTC.

In its sample, this clone was seen a few times. This chain links TRBV27 with TRBJ1-2; 8 positions match TRBD1. V was clipped by 5 bases and J by 4 bases; unmatched bases: 3. There are 13 residues in the CDR3. In germline, CDR1 is MNHEY, CDR2 SMNVEV (reference sequence). This chain's CDR3 is CASSTQGAYGYTF. The CDR3 nucleotides read TGTGCCAGCAGTACGCAGGGGGCCTATGGCTACACCTTC.

The rearrangement links TRBV2 to TRBJ1-1; no clear D gene. The CDR3 has 13 residues. CDR1 is SNHLY and CDR2 is FYNNEI in the germline V gene. The V end lost 6 bases, the J end lost 0 bases, and 8 bases lay between the germline ends. As DNA, the CDR3 is TGTGCCAGCAGCAGTTCCATGAACACTGAAGCTTTCTTT. The encoded protein is CASSSSMNTEAFF.

This clone appeared a few times. V gene TRBV11-3 combines with J gene TRBJ1-2, with unresolved D. This CDR3 spans 16 amino acids. Germline values: CDR1 SGHNT, CDR2 YENEEA. V was pared by 1 base and J by 0 bases, with 12 bases between. This CDR3 reads CASSLGVAGTNYGYTF. The CDR3 DNA reads as TGTGCCAGCAGCTTAGGTGTCGCAGGAACTAACTATGGCTACACCTTC. Based on the CDR3 plus reference TRBV11-3 and TRBJ1-2, the full variable domain is EAGVVQSPRYKIIEKKQPVAFWCNPISGHNTLYWYLQNLGQGPELLIRYENEEAVDDSQLPKDRFSAERLKGVDSTLKIQPAELGDSAVYLCASSLGVAGTNYGYTFGSGTRLTVV.

The rearrangement links TRBV19 to TRBJ2-1, with 7 nucleotides matching TRBD1. The V gene's germline CDR1 is LNHDA and CDR2 SQIVND (reference sequence). The CDR3 spans 13 residues. V lost 4 bases to trimming and J lost 4 bases; unmatched junction nucleotides: 1. The CDR3 bases are TGTGCCAGTAGTAAGGACAGGTACAATGAGCAGTTCTTC. It is translated as CASSKDRYNEQFF. The full variable domain, with the rest looked up from reference TRBV19 and TRBJ2-1, is DGGITQSPKYLFRKEGQNVTLSCEQNLNHDAMYWYRQDPGQGLRLIYYSQIVNDFQKGDIAEGYSVSREKKESFPLTVTSAQKNPTAFYLCASSKDRYNEQFFGPGTRLTVL.